This record covers a single TCR beta chain. Its antigen is unidentified. The data belong to a study of shared clonotypes between healthy human individuals. Overall study findings and caveats: Sharing across four donors was highest in naive CD4 (around 5%) and lowest in memory CD8 (0.4%). Rarefaction revealed incomplete sorted-subset sequencing despite large depth. Naive subsets generally had larger estimated richness than memory subsets.

TCRdb keeps only in-frame clones here, not all; method: immunoSEQ multiplex PCR. The sample lists roughly 810,000 clones; just over 95% were seen once. It was CD45RO-negative cells, positively selected for CCR7, that made up naive CD8 cells, with terminally differentiated effector memory CD45RA+ cells excluded. V trimming: 6 bases; J trimming: 3 bases; junction bases outside the gene matches: 10. The CDR3 is 15 amino acids. Germline V gives CDR1 MGHRA, CDR2 YSYEKL. Specimen: naive CD8+ T cells sorted from blood. The chain uses TRBV4-1 and TRBJ2-7; TRBD1 aligns across 8 bases. The receptor was isolated from a man aged 30-40 years in good health. The CDR3 spells CASRDRVGGLYEQYF. Here the CDR3 DNA reads TGCGCCAGCAGGGACAGGGTTGGAGGACTCTACGAGCAGTACTTC.